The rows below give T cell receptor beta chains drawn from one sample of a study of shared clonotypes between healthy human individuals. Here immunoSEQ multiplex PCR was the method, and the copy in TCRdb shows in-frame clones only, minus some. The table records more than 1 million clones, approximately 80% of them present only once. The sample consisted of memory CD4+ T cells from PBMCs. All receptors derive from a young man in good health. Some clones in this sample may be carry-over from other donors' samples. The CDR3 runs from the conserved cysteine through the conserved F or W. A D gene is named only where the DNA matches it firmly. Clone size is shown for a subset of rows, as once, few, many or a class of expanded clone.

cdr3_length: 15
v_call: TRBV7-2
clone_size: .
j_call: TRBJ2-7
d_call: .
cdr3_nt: TGTGCCAGCAGCTTATACCTAGCGATCTCCTACGAGCAGTACTTC
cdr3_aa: CASSLYLAISYEQYF

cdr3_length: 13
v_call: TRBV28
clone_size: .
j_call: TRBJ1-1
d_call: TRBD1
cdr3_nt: TGTGCCAGTAAAATACAGGGGATCCCGGCAGCTTTCTTT
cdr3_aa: CASKIQGIPAAFF

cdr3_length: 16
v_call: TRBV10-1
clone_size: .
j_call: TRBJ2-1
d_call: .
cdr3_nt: TGCGCCAGCAGTGAGTCTAGCGGAGGACCAGGGAATGAGCAGTTCTTC
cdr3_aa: CASSESSGGPGNEQFF

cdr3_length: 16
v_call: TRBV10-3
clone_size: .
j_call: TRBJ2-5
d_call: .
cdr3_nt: TGTGCCATCAGTTCCGGTTCGGGCGGAATAACAGAGACCCAGTACTTC
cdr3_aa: CAISSGSGGITETQYF

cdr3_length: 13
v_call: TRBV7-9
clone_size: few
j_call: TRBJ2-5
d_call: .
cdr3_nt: TGTGCCAGCAGCTTAGGTCCCCAGGGGACCCAGTACTTC
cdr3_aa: CASSLGPQGTQYF

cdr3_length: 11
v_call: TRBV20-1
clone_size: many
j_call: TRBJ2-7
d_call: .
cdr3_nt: TGCAGTGCTCCCGACAGGCTCGAGCAGTACTTC
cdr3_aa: CSAPDRLEQYF

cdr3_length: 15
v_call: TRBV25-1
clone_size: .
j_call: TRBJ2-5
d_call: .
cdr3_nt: TGTGCCAGCAGTGATCGGTCTGGCGGAGAAGAGACCCAGTACTTC
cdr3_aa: CASSDRSGGEETQYF

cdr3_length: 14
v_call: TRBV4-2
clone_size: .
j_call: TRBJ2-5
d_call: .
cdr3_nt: TGTGCCAGCAGCCAAGGACTGAATCAAGAGACCCAGTACTTC
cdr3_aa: CASSQGLNQETQYF

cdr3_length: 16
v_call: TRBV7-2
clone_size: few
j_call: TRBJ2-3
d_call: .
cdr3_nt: TGTGCCAGCAGCTTAGCGCGGTTGCGGGAAACAGATACGCAGTATTTT
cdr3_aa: CASSLARLRETDTQYF

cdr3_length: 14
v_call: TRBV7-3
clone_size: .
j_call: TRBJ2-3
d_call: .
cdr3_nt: TGTGCCAGCAGCTTAACCTCCAACACAGATACGCAGTATTTT
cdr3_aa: CASSLTSNTDTQYF

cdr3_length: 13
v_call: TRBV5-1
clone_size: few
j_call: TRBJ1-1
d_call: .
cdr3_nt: TGCGCCAGCAGCGCGAGGGGGAACACTGAAGCTTTCTTT
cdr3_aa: CASSARGNTEAFF

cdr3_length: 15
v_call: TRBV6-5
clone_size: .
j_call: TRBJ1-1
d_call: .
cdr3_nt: TGTGCCAGCAGTTACCAAACACCGAGTGACACTGAAGCTTTCTTT
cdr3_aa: CASSYQTPSDTEAFF

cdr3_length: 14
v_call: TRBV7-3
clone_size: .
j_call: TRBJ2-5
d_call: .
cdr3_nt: TGTGCCAGCAGCCTCACAGGGGGGGAAGAGACCCAGTACTTC
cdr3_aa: CASSLTGGEETQYF

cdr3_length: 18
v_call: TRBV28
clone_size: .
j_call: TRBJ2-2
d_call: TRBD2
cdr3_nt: TGTGCCAGCAGCATCCTTATCATAGCGGGGGCGAACACCGGGGAGCTGTTTTTT
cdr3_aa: CASSILIIAGANTGELFF

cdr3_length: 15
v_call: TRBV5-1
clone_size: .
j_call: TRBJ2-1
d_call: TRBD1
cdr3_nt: TGCGCCAGCAGCCAGGGACAGGGGGACTACAATGAGCAGTTCTTC
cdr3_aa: CASSQGQGDYNEQFF

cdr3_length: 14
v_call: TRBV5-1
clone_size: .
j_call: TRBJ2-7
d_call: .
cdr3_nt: TGCGCCAGCAGCTTGGGGCCGGGCCAGTACGAGCAGTACTTC
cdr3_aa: CASSLGPGQYEQYF